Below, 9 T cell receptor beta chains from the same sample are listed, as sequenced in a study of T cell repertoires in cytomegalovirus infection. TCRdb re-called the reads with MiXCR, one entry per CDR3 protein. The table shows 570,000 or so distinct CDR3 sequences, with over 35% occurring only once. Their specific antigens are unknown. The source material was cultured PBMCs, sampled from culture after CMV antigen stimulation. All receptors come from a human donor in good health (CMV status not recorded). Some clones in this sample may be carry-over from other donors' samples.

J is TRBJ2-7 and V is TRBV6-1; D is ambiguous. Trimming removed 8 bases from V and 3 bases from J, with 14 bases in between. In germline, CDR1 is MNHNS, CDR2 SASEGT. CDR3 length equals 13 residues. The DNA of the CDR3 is TGTGCCAGCCTGCTGACTGGACGCTACGAGCAGTACTTC. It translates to CASLLTGRYEQYF.

DNA of the CDR3: TGCGCCAGCAATCACCAAAATTCACCCCTCCACTTT. Encoded protein: CASNHQNSPLHF. The chain employs TRBV4-1 and TRBJ1-6, with D unclear. Germline V gives CDR1 MGHRA, CDR2 YSYEKL. The V end was cut by 7 bases, the J end by 7 bases, with 8 bases between. The CDR3 is 12 residues long.

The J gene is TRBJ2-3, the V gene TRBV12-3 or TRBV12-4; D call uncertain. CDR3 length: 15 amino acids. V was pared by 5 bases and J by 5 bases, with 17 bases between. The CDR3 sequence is CASSPRLRPKDTQYF. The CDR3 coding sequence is TGTGCCAGCAGTCCTAGGTTGAGGCCCAAAGATACGCAGTATTTT.

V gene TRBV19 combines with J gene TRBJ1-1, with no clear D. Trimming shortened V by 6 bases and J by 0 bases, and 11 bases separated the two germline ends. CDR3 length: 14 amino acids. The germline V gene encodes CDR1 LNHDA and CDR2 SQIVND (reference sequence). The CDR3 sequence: CASSKRLVNTEAFF. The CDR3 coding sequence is TGTGCCAGTAGCAAGAGGCTGGTGAACACTGAAGCTTTCTTT.

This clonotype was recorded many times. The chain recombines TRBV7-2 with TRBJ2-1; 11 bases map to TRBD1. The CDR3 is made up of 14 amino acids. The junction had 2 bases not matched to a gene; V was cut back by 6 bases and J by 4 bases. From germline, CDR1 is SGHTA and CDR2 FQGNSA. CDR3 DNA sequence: TGTGCCAGCAGGGACAGGGGGCCTTACAATGAGCAGTTCTTC. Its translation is CASRDRGPYNEQFF.

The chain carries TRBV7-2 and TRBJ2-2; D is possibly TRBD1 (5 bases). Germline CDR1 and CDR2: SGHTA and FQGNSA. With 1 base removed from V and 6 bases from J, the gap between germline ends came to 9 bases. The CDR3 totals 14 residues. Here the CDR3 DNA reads TGTGCCAGCAGCTTAGATGGGGCGGCCGGGGAGCTGTTTTTT. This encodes CASSLDGAAGELFF.

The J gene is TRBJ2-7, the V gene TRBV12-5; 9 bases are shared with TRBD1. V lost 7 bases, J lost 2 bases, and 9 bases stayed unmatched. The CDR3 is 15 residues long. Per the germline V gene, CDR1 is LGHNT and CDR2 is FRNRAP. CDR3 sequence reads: CASVASDRGPYEQYF. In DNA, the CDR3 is TGTGCTAGTGTTGCGTCGGACAGGGGCCCCTACGAGCAGTACTTC.

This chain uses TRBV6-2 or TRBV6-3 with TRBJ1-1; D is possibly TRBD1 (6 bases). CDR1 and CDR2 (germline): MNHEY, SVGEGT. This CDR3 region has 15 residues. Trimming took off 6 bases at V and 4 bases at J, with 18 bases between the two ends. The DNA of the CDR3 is TGTGCCAGCAGCTCCCCGGACAGTAAGGGCACTGAAGCTTTCTTT. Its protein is CASSSPDSKGTEAFF.

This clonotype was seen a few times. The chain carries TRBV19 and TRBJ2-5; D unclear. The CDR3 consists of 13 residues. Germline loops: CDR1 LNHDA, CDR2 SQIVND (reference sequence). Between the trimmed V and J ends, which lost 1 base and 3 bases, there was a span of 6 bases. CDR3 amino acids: CASSIALKETQYF. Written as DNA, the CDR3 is TGTGCCAGTAGTATAGCCCTAAAAGAGACCCAGTACTTC.